This T cell receptor beta chain came from a study of blood T cells in healthy people across ages. All donors came from Russia, were Caucasian and healthy, and spanned ages about 6 to 90. Each sample yielded at least 7 million isolated PBMCs. Sample-barcoded 5' priming and a J-beta primer mix drove a second PCR of roughly 7 to 11 cycles. MiXCR was run by TCRdb on the 5' RACE reads, yielding one entry per CDR3 protein. The table includes 1.5 million to 2 million distinct CDR3 sequences, 49% detected once. Study-wide findings and caveats: Total diversity from one million sequenced T cells was likely underestimated. Measured against age, TCR beta diversity per million T cells decreased in a roughly linear manner.

CDR3 size: 14 residues. Germline trimming cut 6 bases from V and 6 bases from J; bases unmatched to any gene: 10. Germline V CDR1 and CDR2: MNHNS, SASEGT. This clonotype has more than one count but fewer than ten. Its target is unknown. The chain combines TRBV6-1 with TRBJ2-7; 8 nucleotides match TRBD1. Sequencing was done on a sample of blood. The source is a woman aged 40 to 50 in good health. The CDR3 loop reads CASRRTGINAEQYF. The CDR3 DNA follows: TGTGCCAGCAGGAGGACAGGGATTAACGCCGAGCAGTACTTC.